This T cell receptor (beta chain) derives from a study of shared clonotypes between healthy human individuals. Background on the study: Every donor yielded three CD4 naive, three CD4 memory, two CD8 naive and one CD8 memory plate. Overall study findings and caveats: The expectation was that sequencing depth would affect clonotype sharing among donors.

Turning to this clone: What it recognizes is unknown.

The CDR3 extends over 16 amino acids. The germline V gene encodes CDR1 MNHNS and CDR2 SASEGT. V dropped 2 bases and J dropped 1; count of bases not matched to a gene: 5. Positive CCR7 selection of CD45RO-negative cells yielded the naive CD8 cells, and terminally differentiated effector memory CD45RA+ cells were excluded. Template for every sorted-subset replicate PCR totaled around 200 ng DNA, around 33,000 T cell genomes. Sequencing used immunoSEQ multiplex PCR; TCRdb keeps in-frame clones, though not all of them. The sample has about 2.1 million clones, about 94% seen once. The gene calls are TRBV6-1 and TRBJ2-4, with TRBD1 matching 7 bases. Sequences were obtained from naive CD8+ T cells from PBMCs. This receptor was taken from a man younger than 30 in good health. Some clones in this sample may be carry-over from other donors' samples. The CDR3 DNA reads as TGTGCCAGCAGTGAACAGGGGGAGTGGGCCAAAAACATTCAGTACTTC. It encodes CASSEQGEWAKNIQYF.